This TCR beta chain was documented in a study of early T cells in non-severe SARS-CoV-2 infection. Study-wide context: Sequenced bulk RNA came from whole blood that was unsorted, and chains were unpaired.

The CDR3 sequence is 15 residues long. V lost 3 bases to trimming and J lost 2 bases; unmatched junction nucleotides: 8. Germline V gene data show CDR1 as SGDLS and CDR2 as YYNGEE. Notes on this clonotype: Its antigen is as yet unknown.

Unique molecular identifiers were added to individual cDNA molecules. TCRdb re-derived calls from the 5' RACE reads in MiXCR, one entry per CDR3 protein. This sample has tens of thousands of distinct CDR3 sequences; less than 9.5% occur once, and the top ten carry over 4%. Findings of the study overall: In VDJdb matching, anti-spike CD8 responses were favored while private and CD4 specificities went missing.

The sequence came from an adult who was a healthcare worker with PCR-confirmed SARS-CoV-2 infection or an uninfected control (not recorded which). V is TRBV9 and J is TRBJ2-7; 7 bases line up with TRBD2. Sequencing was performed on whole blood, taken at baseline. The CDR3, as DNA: TGTGCCAGCAGCGCCTGGGGAGGGGAAGCCTACGAGCAGTACTTC. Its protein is CASSAWGGEAYEQYF.